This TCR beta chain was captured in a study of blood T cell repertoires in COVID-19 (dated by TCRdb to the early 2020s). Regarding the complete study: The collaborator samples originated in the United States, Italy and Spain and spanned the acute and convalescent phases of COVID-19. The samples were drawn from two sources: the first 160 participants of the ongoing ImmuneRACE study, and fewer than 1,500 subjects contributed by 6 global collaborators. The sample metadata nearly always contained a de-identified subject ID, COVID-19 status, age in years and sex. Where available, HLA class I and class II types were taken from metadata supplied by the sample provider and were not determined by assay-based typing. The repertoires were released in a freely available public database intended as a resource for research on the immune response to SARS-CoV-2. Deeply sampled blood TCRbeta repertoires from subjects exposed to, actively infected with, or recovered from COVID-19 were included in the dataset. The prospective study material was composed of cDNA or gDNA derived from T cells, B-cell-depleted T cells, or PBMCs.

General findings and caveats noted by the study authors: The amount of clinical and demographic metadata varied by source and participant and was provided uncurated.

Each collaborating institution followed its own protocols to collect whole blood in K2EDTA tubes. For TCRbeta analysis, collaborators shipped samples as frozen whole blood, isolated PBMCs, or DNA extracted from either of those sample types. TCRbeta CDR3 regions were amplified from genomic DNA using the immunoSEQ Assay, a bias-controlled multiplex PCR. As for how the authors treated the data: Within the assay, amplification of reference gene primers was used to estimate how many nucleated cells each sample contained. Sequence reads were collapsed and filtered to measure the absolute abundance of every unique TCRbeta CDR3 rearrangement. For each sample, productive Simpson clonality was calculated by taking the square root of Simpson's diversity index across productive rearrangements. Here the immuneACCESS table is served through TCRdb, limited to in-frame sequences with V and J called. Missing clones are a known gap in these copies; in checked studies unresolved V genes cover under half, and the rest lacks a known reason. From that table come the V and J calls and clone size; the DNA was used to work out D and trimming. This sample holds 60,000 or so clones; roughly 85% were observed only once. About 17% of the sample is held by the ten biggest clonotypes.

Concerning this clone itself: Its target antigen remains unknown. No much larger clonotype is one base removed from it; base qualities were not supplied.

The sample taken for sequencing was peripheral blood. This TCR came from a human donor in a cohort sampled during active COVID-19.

The CDR3 loop reads CASSLQETSGGLNIQYF. The bases read TGTGCCAGCAGCCTGCAAGAGACTAGCGGGGGTTTAAACATTCAGTACTTC. The sequence is built from TRBV4-2 and TRBJ2-4; 12 of the junction bases match TRBD2. From its cysteine to its phenylalanine, the CDR3 spans 17 amino acids. Just the 51-base CDR3 DNA is kept, in frame starting at base 1. The junction shows trimming of 4 bases on V and 6 bases on J, and the gene matches do not reach 10 bases of it. CDR1 and CDR2, looked up from the germline V gene, are LGHNA and YNFKEQ.